Sequencing of this TCR beta chain was carried out in a study of shared clonotypes between healthy human individuals. The table came from immunoSEQ multiplex PCR; TCRdb's copy has only in-frame clones and leaves some out. This table holds fewer than 700,000 clones, around 76% found once. CDR3 size: 15 residues. The germline V and J ends were trimmed by 3 bases and 0 bases, with 9 bases remaining between them. Germline-derived CDR1 and CDR2 are LNHDA and SQIVND (reference sequence). The sample taken for sequencing was PBMCs. This clonotype originated in a woman in her forties in good health. Some clones in this sample may be carry-over from other donors' samples. The genes are TRBV19 and TRBJ1-5; the D is unclear. The CDR3 nucleotides are TGTGCCAGTAGTATCCTGGGGAATAGCAATCAGCCCCAGCATTTT. Amino acid sequence: CASSILGNSNQPQHF. The variable domain in full, completed from reference TRBV19 and TRBJ1-5, reads DGGITQSPKYLFRKEGQNVTLSCEQNLNHDAMYWYRQDPGQGLRLIYYSQIVNDFQKGDIAEGYSVSREKKESFPLTVTSAQKNPTAFYLCASSILGNSNQPQHFGDGTRLSIL.